The 20 T cell receptor beta chains in this list originate from one sample, sequenced in a study of identical twins. TCRdb reprocessed the 5' RACE reads via MiXCR and lists one record per CDR3 protein. The sample holds 1,800,000 or so distinct CDR3 sequences; less than 35% are singletons and the top ten take about 0.27%. Material for sequencing was cord blood. Source of these receptors: a newborn girl in good health.

The J gene is TRBJ2-3, the V gene TRBV4-1; 7 bases agree with TRBD2. With 6 bases clipped from V and 0 bases from J, the junction kept 9 bases outside the gene matches. The germline V gene encodes CDR1 MGHRA and CDR2 YSYEKL. The CDR3 consists of 16 residues. The DNA of the CDR3 is TGCGCCAGCAGTCGGTCTAGCGGTTCTAGCACAGATACGCAGTATTTT. It translates to CASSRSSGSSTDTQYF.

Details on this clonotype: A much more abundant neighbour one base away suggests this may be a read error. The chain is built from TRBV28 and TRBJ2-5; D is unclear. The end of the DNA aligns better with TRBJ2-4, so the J call may be wrong. Germline CDR1 MDHEN, CDR2 SYDVKM. This CDR3 has 13 amino acids. CDR3 nucleotides: TGTGCCAGCAGACCCGGGTCCAAAAACATTCAGTACTTC. This encodes CASRPGSKNIQYF.

There are a few counts of this clonotype. Written as DNA, the CDR3 is TGTGCCAGCAGTGTTCCGGACAGGCATAGGGGCACAGATACGCAGTATTTT. As protein: CASSVPDRHRGTDTQYF. The rearrangement joins TRBV2 to TRBJ2-3, with 7 bases fitting TRBD1. CDR3 length: 17 residues. The J segment lost 1 base and the V segment lost 4 bases, leaving 11 bases of the junction unmatched. Per the germline V gene, CDR1 is SNHLY and CDR2 is FYNNEI.

Concerning this clonotype: One junction end disagrees with the germline gene, perhaps due to a read error. J is TRBJ2-7 and V is TRBV4-1; 9 bases line up with TRBD2. The germline V gene encodes CDR1 MGHRA and CDR2 YSYEKL. The CDR3 length is 17 residues. The DNA for the CDR3 is TGCGCCAGCAGCCAAGTTTTCCTAGCGGGACCCCCCTACGAGCGGTACTTC. Residues: CASSQVFLAGPPYERYF.

In its sample, this clonotype was seen once. V usage is TRBV7-8 and J usage is TRBJ2-4, with 8 bases matching TRBD1. The CDR3 length is 15 residues. CDR1 is SGHVS and CDR2 is FQNEAQ in the germline V gene. V shed 5 bases and J 15 bases; nucleotides not matched to a gene: 18. The CDR3 loop is CASSTWTGIKETRYF. The CDR3 DNA reads TGTGCCAGCAGCACCTGGACAGGGATCAAAGAGACCCGGTACTTC.

The chain carries TRBV20-1 and TRBJ2-7, with D possibly being TRBD1 or TRBD2 (5 bases each). V was clipped by 3 bases and J by 1 base, with 19 bases between them. The CDR3 is made up of 16 amino acids. Germline lookup yields CDR1 DFQATT and CDR2 SNEGSKA (reference sequence). The CDR3 spells CSASRTGPWGSYEQYF. The CDR3 nucleotides are TGCAGTGCTAGTCGTACGGGACCTTGGGGTTCCTACGAGCAGTACTTC.

This chain connects TRBV28 to TRBJ1-2, with TRBD1 matching over 11 bases. CDR1 is MDHEN, CDR2 SYDVKM, per germline. The length of the CDR3 is 17 residues. V lost 5 bases and J lost 8; bases outside the gene matches: 16. Here the CDR3 reads CASSPGQGAGGGSGYTF. Here the CDR3 DNA reads TGTGCCAGCAGTCCAGGACAGGGGGCGGGAGGGGGTTCGGGCTACACCTTC.

The chain is built from TRBV10-3 and TRBJ2-7; D is unclear. The germline CDR1 and CDR2 sequences are ENHRY and SYGVKD. Trimming removed 0 bases at V and 2 bases at J, with 8 bases between. This CDR3 is built from 14 residues. Here the CDR3 DNA reads TGTGCCATCAGTGAGTCGAACGGCGCCTACGAGCAGTACTTC. This translates into CAISESNGAYEQYF.

Many counts were recorded for this clonotype. The genes are TRBV4-2 and TRBJ1-5; D is uncertain. The CDR3 length is 16 residues. Germline CDR1 and CDR2: LGHNA and YNFKEQ. Trimming removed 0 bases at V and 0 bases at J, with 9 bases between. CDR3 sequence: CASSQDSLYSNQPQHF. CDR3 sequence (DNA): TGTGCCAGCAGCCAAGACAGCCTCTATAGCAATCAGCCCCAGCATTTT.

This chain connects TRBV20-1 to TRBJ2-3, with 8 bases fitting TRBD1. V was pared by 6 bases and J by 2 bases, with 4 bases of the junction left unmatched. This CDR3 comprises 13 residues. Germline V gene sequence: CDR1 DFQATT, CDR2 SNEGSKA (reference sequence). CDR3 nucleotides: TGCAGTGCACAGGGGGGATACACAGATACGCAGTATTTT. Translation: CSAQGGYTDTQYF.

The rearrangement uses TRBV7-2 and TRBJ2-4; D remains unclear. CDR1 and CDR2 from the germline V gene are SGHTA and FQGNSA. V was pared by 4 bases and J by 0 bases, with 19 bases between. This CDR3 is built from 18 residues. The CDR3 loop reads CASSSLYSRGLAKNIQYF. CDR3 DNA: TGTGCCAGCAGCTCGCTATACTCCCGTGGGTTAGCCAAAAACATTCAGTACTTC.

The chain carries TRBV7-9 and TRBJ2-7; D is unresolved. The CDR3 has 15 amino acids. The V gene lost 5 bases and the J gene lost 5 bases, with 19 bases spanning the gap. CDR1 and CDR2 (germline): SEHNR, FQNEAQ (reference sequence). The CDR3 protein is CASSPSNKPLHEQYF. Written as DNA, the CDR3 is TGTGCCAGCAGCCCCTCCAACAAGCCCCTCCACGAGCAGTACTTC. Based on the CDR3 plus reference TRBV7-9 and TRBJ2-7, the full variable domain is DTGVSQNPRHKITKRGQNVTFRCDPISEHNRLYWYRQTLGQGPEFLTYFQNEAQLEKSRLLSDRFSAERPKGSFSTLEIQRTEQGDSAMYLCASSPSNKPLHEQYFGPGTRLTVT.

This chain joins TRBV5-1 and TRBJ1-4; 9 bases fit TRBD1. Germline assignment: CDR1 SGHRS and CDR2 YFSETQ. This CDR3 comprises 18 residues. The V segment lost 2 bases and the J segment 0 bases; nucleotides outside the gene matches: 8. CDR3 protein: CASSFRQGVVATNEKLFF. CDR3 nucleotide sequence: TGCGCCAGCAGCTTCCGACAGGGGGTCGTTGCAACTAATGAAAAACTGTTTTTT.

The J gene is TRBJ2-2, the V gene TRBV20-1; a weak D match, TRBD2 (5 bases). The germline V gene encodes CDR1 DFQATT and CDR2 SNEGSKA (reference sequence). The CDR3 is made up of 15 amino acids. Trimming pared 0 bases from V and 4 bases from J, leaving 12 bases between. CDR3 DNA sequence: TGCAGTGCTAGAGATTCCTCGGGGTTCACCGGGGAGCTGTTTTTT. Protein product: CSARDSSGFTGELFF.

In this sample, this clonotype turned up a few times. The chain joins TRBV28 to TRBJ2-3; D remains ambiguous. The V gene lost 6 bases and the J gene lost 1 base, with 11 bases spanning the gap. Germline CDR1 MDHEN, CDR2 SYDVKM. This CDR3 has 14 residues. CDR3 bases: TGTGCCAGCAGCTTGGGCTGGCGCACAGATACGCAGTATTTT. Its protein is CASSLGWRTDTQYF.

This clonotype was picked up a small number of times. The CDR3 loop reads CASSLAGLHSYNEQFF. CDR3 nucleotides: TGCGCCAGCAGCTTGGCGGGCCTACACTCCTACAATGAGCAGTTCTTC. The chain is built from TRBV5-1 and TRBJ2-1; no firm D call. V gave up 0 bases and J gave up 0 bases, with 10 bases separating them. Germline V gene sequence: CDR1 SGHRS, CDR2 YFSETQ. The CDR3 is 16 residues long.

The rearrangement uses TRBV14 and TRBJ2-3; possibly TRBD1 for D (6 bases). The V and J ends lost 8 bases and 2 bases respectively, with 11 bases between them. CDR1 is SGHDN, CDR2 FVKESK, per germline. The CDR3 loop spans 13 amino acids. The CDR3 protein is CASGQRPTDTQYF. The DNA for the CDR3 is TGTGCCAGCGGACAGCGGCCCACAGATACGCAGTATTTT.

The chain couples TRBV27 to TRBJ1-1; tentative D call: TRBD1 (5 bases). V gave up 8 bases and J gave up 1 base, with 14 bases separating them. The CDR3 has 14 amino acids. Germline CDR1 MNHEY, CDR2 SMNVEV (reference sequence). As DNA, the CDR3 is TGTGCCAGCGGTTCCAGGGTTAGGAACACTGAAGCTTTCTTT. Its protein is CASGSRVRNTEAFF.

The chain carries TRBV10-2 and TRBJ1-5; D gene uncertain. Germline V gene data show CDR1 as WSHSY and CDR2 as SAAADI. The CDR3 runs 14 residues. Trimming cost V 6 bases and J 0 bases, with 9 bases left between them. The CDR3 nucleotides are TGCGCCAGCAGACAGACCGATAGCAATCAGCCCCAGCATTTT. Amino acids: CASRQTDSNQPQHF.

This clonotype was observed a handful of times. The rearrangement links TRBV5-1 to TRBJ2-7; D is perhaps TRBD2 (5 bases). The CDR3 has 14 residues. The germline V and J ends were trimmed by 1 base and 5 bases, with 13 bases remaining between them. Looked up from germline, CDR1 is SGHRS and CDR2 is YFSETQ. CDR3: CASSLKVGVHEQYF. The CDR3 region has the DNA TGCGCCAGCAGCTTGAAGGTGGGAGTCCACGAGCAGTACTTC.